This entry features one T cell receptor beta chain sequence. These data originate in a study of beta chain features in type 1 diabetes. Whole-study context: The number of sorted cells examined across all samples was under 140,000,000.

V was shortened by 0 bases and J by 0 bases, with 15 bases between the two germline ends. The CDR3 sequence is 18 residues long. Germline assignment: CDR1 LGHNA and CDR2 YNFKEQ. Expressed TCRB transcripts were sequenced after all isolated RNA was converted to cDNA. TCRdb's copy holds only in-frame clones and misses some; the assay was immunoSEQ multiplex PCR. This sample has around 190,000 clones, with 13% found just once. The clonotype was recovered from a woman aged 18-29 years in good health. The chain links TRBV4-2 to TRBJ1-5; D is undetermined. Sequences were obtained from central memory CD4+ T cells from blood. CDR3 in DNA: TGTGCCAGCAGCCAAGATCGGGGAGGGCAAAATAGCAATCAGCCCCAGCATTTT. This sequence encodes CASSQDRGGQNSNQPQHF.